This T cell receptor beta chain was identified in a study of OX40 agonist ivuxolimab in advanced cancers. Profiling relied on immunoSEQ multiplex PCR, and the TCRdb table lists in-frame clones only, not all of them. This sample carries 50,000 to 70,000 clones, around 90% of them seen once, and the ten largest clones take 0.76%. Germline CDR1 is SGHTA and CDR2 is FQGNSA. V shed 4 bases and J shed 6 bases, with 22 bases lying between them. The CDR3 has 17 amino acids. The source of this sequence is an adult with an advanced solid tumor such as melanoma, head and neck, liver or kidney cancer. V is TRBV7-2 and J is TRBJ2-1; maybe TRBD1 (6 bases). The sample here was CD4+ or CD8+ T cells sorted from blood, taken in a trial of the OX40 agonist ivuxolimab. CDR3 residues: CASSSRGDSSRFNEQFF. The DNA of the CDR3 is TGTGCCAGCAGCTCCAGGGGTGACTCATCTCGCTTCAATGAGCAGTTCTTC. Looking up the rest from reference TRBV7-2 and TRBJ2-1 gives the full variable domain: GAGVSQSPSNKVTEKGKDVELRCDPISGHTALYWYRQSLGQGLEFLIYFQGNSAPDKSGLPSDRFSAERTGGSVSTLTIQRTQQEDSAVYLCASSSRGDSSRFNEQFFGPGTRLTVL.